This TCR beta chain was sequenced during a study of cytomegalovirus exposure and HLA in healthy donors. CDR3 length: 14 residues. Germline CDR1 and CDR2: SGHDT and YYEEEE. Trimming removed 3 bases at V and 3 bases at J, with 13 bases between. Study-level results: A later analysis linked some 17,000 TCR beta sequences to HLA alleles at 0.05 false discovery rate. The study flagged approximately 180 TCR beta chains as cytomegalovirus-associated. Earlier analysis looked at TCR beta V segments, and most were productive about 87% or about 30% of the time.

This clone was counted a few times. Its antigen is not known. With 60 Vbeta and 13 Jbeta primers, the PCR was carried out. TCRdb's table, derived via immunoSEQ multiplex PCR, lists solely in-frame clones and lacks some. The profile shows tens of thousands of clones, 65% to 75% of them singletons. Sequencing was done on a sample of PBMCs. V is TRBV5-6 and J is TRBJ2-7; D possibly corresponds to TRBD1 (6 bases). This TCR came from a man between 40 and 49 years old in good health and CMV-seropositive. The CDR3 sequence: CASSYGTPGYEQYF. In DNA, the CDR3 is TGTGCCAGCAGCTACGGGACACCAGGCTACGAGCAGTACTTC.